Each of the 4 T cell receptor beta chains below was sequenced from the same sample in a study of cytomegalovirus exposure and HLA in healthy donors. The study ran its PCR with 60 Vbeta and 13 Jbeta primers. TCRdb's table, derived via immunoSEQ multiplex PCR, lists solely in-frame clones and lacks some. Among 150,000 to 200,000 clones, roughly 84% were seen once, and the ten largest hold 0.2% to 0.3%. The source material was PBMCs. The receptors were sampled from a boy aged 10-17 years in good health and CMV-seronegative.

The chain has TRBV7-9 and TRBJ1-4; 10 positions match TRBD1. The length of the CDR3 is 15 residues. Trimming removed 3 bases from V and 6 bases from J; junction bases left unmatched: 4. From germline, CDR1 is SEHNR and CDR2 FQNEAQ (reference sequence). The CDR3 bases are TGTGCCAGCAGCTTGGGGACAGGGGAGGATGAAAAACTGTTTTTT. Translating gives CASSLGTGEDEKLFF.

This chain connects TRBV6-5 to TRBJ2-1; D possibly corresponds to TRBD2 (5 bases). Between the trimmed V and J ends, which lost 8 bases and 9 bases, there was a span of 11 bases. Germline-derived CDR1 and CDR2 are MNHEY and SVGAGI. The CDR3 is 11 residues long. DNA for the CDR3: TGTGCCAGCGGCGTCAGCGGTGAGCAGTTCTTC. This sequence encodes CASGVSGEQFF.

This chain links TRBV9 with TRBJ2-7, with 7 bases that match TRBD2. The V gene end was trimmed by 0 bases and the J gene end by 4 bases; junction bases not matched to a gene: 7. CDR1 is SGDLS, CDR2 YYNGEE, per germline. CDR3 length: 15 residues. CDR3 in amino acids: CASSVGWRGIYEQYF. The CDR3, as DNA: TGTGCCAGCAGCGTAGGTTGGCGGGGGATTTACGAGCAGTACTTC.

The chain combines TRBV5-6 with TRBJ1-3, with D unresolved. Germline assignment: CDR1 SGHDT and CDR2 YYEEEE. CDR3 length equals 18 residues. Trimming cost V 1 base and J 0 bases, with 17 bases left between them. DNA of the CDR3: TGTGCCAGCAGCTTGTTCGGGGTGAGGAGCTTCTCTGGAAACACCATATATTTT. Translation gives CASSLFGVRSFSGNTIYF.